This TCR beta chain was identified in a study of lymphopenia after photon versus proton radiotherapy. Study-wide results and caveats: After lymphocyte nadir, photon-treated repertoires showed oligoclonal expansion, especially CD8+ Temra. Relative stability marked proton patients; photon patients lost diversity and naive cells. Post-nadir TCR diversity decline inversely tracked overall survival among those who died.

V shed 5 bases and J shed 2 bases, with 16 bases lying between them. This CDR3 is 15 amino acids long. The germline gives CDR1 MNHEY, CDR2 SMNVEV (reference sequence). As to this clone: Its matching antigen is unknown.

The data were produced by immunoSEQ multiplex PCR, yet TCRdb's version contains in-frame clones alone and is incomplete. The sample gives 67,000 or so clones, about 90% of which show up once; roughly a tenth is in the top ten. The TCR originated in a man older than 75 with esophageal cancer. The sample here was peripheral blood, taken from a patient treated with proton-based radiotherapy. The genes are TRBV27 and TRBJ2-7, with D perhaps assigned TRBD1 or TRBD2 (5 bases each). CDR3 DNA sequence: TGTGCCAGCAGTAAAACCGGGACGGCCCCCTACGAGCAGTACTTC. Protein sequence: CASSKTGTAPYEQYF.